The next 29 T cell receptor beta chains were all read from a single sample in a study of cytomegalovirus exposure and HLA in healthy donors. With 60 Vbeta and 13 Jbeta primers, the PCR was carried out. Data came from immunoSEQ multiplex PCR; TCRdb stores just in-frame clones and leaves some out. There are about 130,000 clones in the sample; 83% occur only once, and 15% to 20% lies in the top ten. The specimen was PBMCs. The receptors were sampled from a man between 18 and 35 years old in good health and CMV-seropositive.

This chain links TRBV6-5 with TRBJ1-1; no clear D. The ends were cut back, 2 bases at V and 1 base at J, with 11 bases in the middle. From germline, CDR1 is MNHEY and CDR2 SVGAGI. The CDR3 consists of 15 residues. In DNA, the CDR3 is TGTGCCAGCAGTTACAATGGCGGGAGGAACACTGAAGCTTTCTTT. Amino acid sequence: CASSYNGGRNTEAFF.

The rearrangement joins TRBV21-1 to TRBJ2-7; the table gives TRBD2 as D, unverified against the DNA. TRBV21-1 is reported as a pseudogene. The CDR3 extends over 14 amino acids. CDR3 sequence: CASSVAGGLPEQYF. CDR3 in DNA: TGTGCCAGCAGCGTAGCGGGGGGGCTTCCCGAGCAGTACTTC.

This chain connects TRBV7-9 to TRBJ1-1; maybe TRBD1 (5 bases). V lost 3 bases to trimming and J lost 0 bases, with 11 bases between them. Germline V CDR1 and CDR2: SEHNR, FQNEAQ (reference sequence). This CDR3 is 15 amino acids long. In DNA form, the CDR3 reads TGTGCCAGCAGCTTGTGGCAGGGTTTGAACACTGAAGCTTTCTTT. The encoded protein is CASSLWQGLNTEAFF.

V and J are TRBV14 and TRBJ1-4; tentatively, D is TRBD1 (5 bases). There are 13 residues in the CDR3. Germline V gene lookup returns CDR1 SGHDN and CDR2 FVKESK. V lost 0 bases to trimming and J lost 14 bases, with 13 bases between them. The CDR3 loop reads CASSQDYGGALFF. The DNA for the CDR3 is TGTGCCAGCAGCCAAGATTACGGAGGGGCCCTGTTTTTT.

The chain carries TRBV19 and TRBJ1-1; the match to TRBD1 covers 11 bases. The J segment lost 0 bases and the V segment lost 3 bases, leaving 6 bases of the junction unmatched. CDR1 LNHDA and CDR2 SQIVND come from the germline V gene (reference sequence). There are 17 residues in the CDR3. CDR3 amino acids: CASSIPWGQGVNTEAFF. The CDR3, as DNA: TGTGCCAGTAGTATTCCGTGGGGACAGGGGGTGAACACTGAAGCTTTCTTT.

V is TRBV7-6 and J is TRBJ1-4, with 7 bases that match TRBD1. V dropped 5 bases and J dropped 7; count of bases not matched to a gene: 10. This CDR3 contains 15 residues. Germline values: CDR1 SGHVS, CDR2 FNYEAQ. Written as DNA, the CDR3 is TGTGCCAGCAGCCTAGGGGGCCCGGAGGGTGAAAAACTGTTTTTT. Amino acids: CASSLGGPEGEKLFF.

The rearrangement joins TRBV11-2 to TRBJ1-6; 8 bases align to TRBD1. Trimming took 4 bases from V and 5 from J; bases not matched to a gene: 4. The CDR3 consists of 15 residues. Germline CDR1 reads SGHAT; CDR2 reads FQNNGV. The CDR3 spells CASSSRDRNNSPLHF. The CDR3 DNA is TGTGCCAGCAGCTCCCGGGACAGGAATAATTCACCCCTCCACTTT.

The rearrangement joins TRBV6-6 to TRBJ1-1; tentative D call: TRBD1 (6 bases). The CDR3 is 13 amino acids. The V gene lost 5 bases and the J gene lost 5 bases, with 12 bases spanning the gap. Germline V gene data show CDR1 as MNHNY and CDR2 as SVGAGI (reference sequence). The CDR3 DNA reads TGTGCCAGCAGTACTCTCCAGGGGACTGAAGCTTTCTTT. As protein: CASSTLQGTEAFF.

The gene calls are TRBV7-9 and TRBJ2-7; a possible D gene is TRBD2 (5 bases). Between the trimmed V and J ends, which lost 6 bases and 3 bases, there was a span of 9 bases. Germline V gene lookup returns CDR1 SEHNR and CDR2 FQNEAQ (reference sequence). The CDR3 is 12 amino acids. Here the CDR3 reads CASSYGSYEQYF. CDR3 sequence (DNA): TGTGCCAGCAGTTATGGGAGCTACGAGCAGTACTTC.

This clone has just a few counts. The gene calls are TRBV5-1 and TRBJ1-1; D remains unclear. Trimming cost V 5 bases and J 4 bases, with 9 bases left between them. This CDR3 spans 12 amino acids. Looked up from germline, CDR1 is SGHRS and CDR2 is YFSETQ. The DNA for the CDR3 is TGCGCCAGCAGGTATGGAGGCACTGAAGCTTTCTTT. Its protein product is CASRYGGTEAFF.

As for this clone: No DNA is shown, since the ends of the CDR3 on it are uncertain; the CDR3 is the one TCRdb lists. In the same sample, other DNA sequences code for this CDR3. This chain's CDR3 is CSVATGANTEAFF. The chain employs TRBV29-1 and TRBJ1-1; the D call of TRBD1 is as the table states it, not checked on the DNA. Ends included, the CDR3 has 13 residues. Per germline, CDR1 SQVTM and CDR2 ANQGSEA.

The chain links TRBV13 to TRBJ1-2; D possibly corresponds to TRBD1 (5 bases). The CDR3 spans 14 residues. Per the germline V gene, CDR1 is PRHDT and CDR2 is FYEKMQ (reference sequence). V lost 4 bases and J 6 bases, leaving 15 bases between the germline ends. The CDR3 region has the DNA TGTGCCAGCAGCTCTTCCGGCCTCAGGGATGGCTACACCTTC. Its protein product is CASSSSGLRDGYTF.

This clone was seen just once. The chain carries TRBV9 and TRBJ2-3; possibly TRBD2 for D (7 bases). Trimming cost V 4 bases and J 0 bases, with 18 bases left between them. CDR1 and CDR2 (germline): SGDLS, YYNGEE. The length of the CDR3 is 17 residues. The CDR3, as DNA: TGTGCCAGCAGCTTACGTGGCGGGGGCCTTAGCACAGATACGCAGTATTTT. This sequence encodes CASSLRGGGLSTDTQYF.

The rearrangement uses TRBV30 and TRBJ1-6, with D uncertain. The CDR3 has 14 residues. Germline V CDR1 and CDR2: GTSNPN, SVGIG (reference sequence). Deletions cut 8 bases from V and 0 bases from J, with 11 bases between. CDR3 sequence (DNA): TGTGCCCACCACAGAGCCTCCTATAATTCACCCCTCCACTTT. This codes for CAHHRASYNSPLHF. Complete variable domain (other parts from reference TRBV30 and TRBJ1-6): SQTIHQWPATLVQPVGSPLSLECTVEGTSNPNLYWYRQAAGRGLQLLFYSVGIGQISSEVPQNLSASRPQDRQFILSSKKLLLSDSGFYLCAHHRASYNSPLHFGNGTRLTVT.

The sample holds one count of this clone. This chain joins TRBV13 and TRBJ1-3; 8 bases agree with TRBD1. V trimming: 2 bases; J trimming: 6 bases; junction bases outside the gene matches: 3. Per the germline V gene, CDR1 is PRHDT and CDR2 is FYEKMQ (reference sequence). The CDR3 runs 14 residues. Written as DNA, the CDR3 is TGTGCCAGCAGCTTATCGGACAGGGTAAACACCATATATTTT. Protein: CASSLSDRVNTIYF. Based on the CDR3 plus reference TRBV13 and TRBJ1-3, the full variable domain is AAGVIQSPRHLIKEKRETATLKCYPIPRHDTVYWYQQGPGQDPQFLISFYEKMQSDKGSIPDRFSAQQFSDYHSELNMSSLELGDSALYFCASSLSDRVNTIYFGEGSWLTVV.

The chain joins TRBV7-6 to TRBJ1-3; possible D gene TRBD1, 6 bases. V shed 5 bases and J shed 3 bases, with 8 bases lying between them. This CDR3 is 13 amino acids long. From germline, CDR1 is SGHVS and CDR2 FNYEAQ. The CDR3 sequence: CASSRDIGNTIYF. Written as DNA, the CDR3 is TGTGCCAGCAGCAGGGACATTGGAAACACCATATATTTT. Drawing the rest from reference TRBV7-6 and TRBJ1-3, the complete variable domain is GAGVSQSPRYKVTKRGQDVALRCDPISGHVSLYWYRQALGQGPEFLTYFNYEAQQDKSGLPNDRFSAERPEGSISTLTIQRTEQRDSAMYRCASSRDIGNTIYFGEGSWLTVV.

The rearrangement joins TRBV4-1 to TRBJ2-1, with 11 bases identical to TRBD1. V dropped 1 base and J dropped 2; count of bases not matched to a gene: 13. The V gene's germline CDR1 is MGHRA and CDR2 YSYEKL. The CDR3 is 20 residues long. In DNA, the CDR3 is TGCGCCAGCAGCCAAGTTGGACAGGGGGCCCCCCAATTCACCTACAATGAGCAGTTCTTC. This sequence encodes CASSQVGQGAPQFTYNEQFF.

This clone was seen only a few times. The chain uses TRBV5-1 and TRBJ2-7; TRBD1 might be the D (6 bases). CDR1 is SGHRS, CDR2 YFSETQ, per germline. The V gene lost 4 bases and the J gene lost 5 bases, with 13 bases spanning the gap. The CDR3 spans 13 residues. CDR3 in DNA: TGCGCCAGCAGCGAAACAGGGTTCGACGAGCAGTACTTC. It yields the protein CASSETGFDEQYF.

The V and J genes are TRBV6-5 and TRBJ2-1, with D possibly TRBD1 on 5 matching bases. The ends were cut back, 2 bases at V and 4 bases at J, with 9 bases in the middle. In germline, CDR1 is MNHEY, CDR2 SVGAGI. The CDR3 runs 14 residues. The CDR3 is CASSYHDSYNEQFF. The CDR3, as DNA: TGTGCCAGCAGTTACCATGACAGTTACAATGAGCAGTTCTTC.

This chain links TRBV10-1 with TRBJ2-2; 13 nucleotides line up with TRBD2. The V and J ends lost 5 bases and 0 bases, in that order; junction bases with no gene match: 3. This CDR3 region has 17 residues. CDR1 is WNHNN and CDR2 is SYGVQD in the germline V gene (reference sequence). The CDR3 spells CASSWGLAGPNTGELFF. The CDR3 DNA reads TGCGCCAGCAGTTGGGGACTAGCGGGACCGAACACCGGGGAGCTGTTTTTT.

The chain has TRBV6-5 and TRBJ1-4, with D possibly being TRBD1 (6 bases). The CDR3 is 15 residues long. Trimming cost V 2 bases and J 5 bases, with 12 bases left between them. Per the germline V gene, CDR1 is MNHEY and CDR2 is SVGAGI. The CDR3 loop reads CASSYPDSINEKLFF. The CDR3 DNA sequence: TGTGCCAGCAGTTACCCGGACAGTATCAATGAAAAACTGTTTTTT.

Details on this clone: Other DNA sequences of this sample code for an identical CDR3. The rearrangement links TRBV5-1 to TRBJ2-7; D not certain. This CDR3 is built from 12 residues. The V gene lost 0 bases and the J gene lost 4 bases, with 5 bases spanning the gap. Looked up from germline, CDR1 is SGHRS and CDR2 is YFSETQ. CDR3 protein: CASSLDGYEQYF. CDR3 in DNA: TGCGCCAGCAGCTTGGACGGGTACGAGCAGTACTTC.

The chain has TRBV2 and TRBJ1-2, with 12 bases aligning to TRBD1. This CDR3 comprises 12 residues. Looked up from germline, CDR1 is SNHLY and CDR2 is FYNNEI. The V segment lost 6 bases and the J segment 9 bases; nucleotides outside the gene matches: 2. The chain's CDR3 is CASRGQGARYTF. The DNA of the CDR3 is TGTGCCAGCAGGGGACAGGGGGCCCGCTACACCTTC.

V usage is TRBV5-4 and J usage is TRBJ1-1; TRBD1 is a possible D gene (6 bases). The CDR3 consists of 15 residues. Germline CDR1 SGHNT, CDR2 YYREEE (reference sequence). V was pared by 4 bases and J by 3 bases, with 16 bases between. CDR3: CASSGPLQGHTEAFF. CDR3 DNA sequence: TGTGCCAGCAGCGGACCTCTACAGGGCCACACTGAAGCTTTCTTT.

The CDR3 loop is CASSLGGRNSPLHF. The CDR3 nucleotides are TGTGCCAGCAGCTTGGGGGGGCGGAATTCACCCCTCCACTTT. The genes are TRBV11-2 and TRBJ1-6, with D perhaps matching TRBD1 (6 bases). The germline V gene encodes CDR1 SGHAT and CDR2 FQNNGV. V was clipped by 3 bases and J by 7 bases, with 10 bases between them. The CDR3 loop spans 14 amino acids.

Only one count was recorded for this clone. The rearrangement joins TRBV6-1 to TRBJ1-6; possibly TRBD1 for D (5 bases). The CDR3 spans 15 residues. Germline V gene lookup returns CDR1 MNHNS and CDR2 SASEGT. Deletions cut 7 bases from V and 7 bases from J, with 17 bases between. The CDR3 region is CASTLQPDNNSPLHF. The CDR3 DNA reads as TGTGCCAGCACACTCCAACCGGACAACAATTCACCCCTCCACTTT.

The chain employs TRBV6-5 and TRBJ1-1; possible D gene TRBD1, 5 bases. Germline-derived CDR1 and CDR2 are MNHEY and SVGAGI. V shed 0 bases and J shed 2 bases, with 13 bases lying between them. CDR3 length equals 16 residues. Written as DNA, the CDR3 is TGTGCCAGCAGTTACTCTGACTGGACACCTAACACTGAAGCTTTCTTT. Protein: CASSYSDWTPNTEAFF.

Here the CDR3 DNA reads TGCGCCAGCAGCCCGGAGATATGGACAGGGTATCGGGTCTATGGCTACACCTTC. It translates to CASSPEIWTGYRVYGYTF. V gene TRBV5-1 combines with J gene TRBJ1-2, with 8 positions matching TRBD1. The CDR3 sequence is 18 residues long. The germline V gene encodes CDR1 SGHRS and CDR2 YFSETQ. J gave up 4 bases and V 4 bases, and 18 bases lay outside the gene matches.

The chain recombines TRBV30 with TRBJ2-1, with 10 positions matching TRBD2. CDR3 length equals 17 residues. Per germline, CDR1 GTSNPN and CDR2 SVGIG (reference sequence). V lost 2 bases, J lost 2 bases, and 9 bases stayed unmatched. The CDR3 sequence is CAWSRASGGLTYNEQFF. CDR3 coding DNA: TGTGCCTGGAGTCGGGCTAGCGGGGGCTTAACCTACAATGAGCAGTTCTTC. Full variable domain (missing parts from reference TRBV30 and TRBJ2-1): SQTIHQWPATLVQPVGSPLSLECTVEGTSNPNLYWYRQAAGRGLQLLFYSVGIGQISSEVPQNLSASRPQDRQFILSSKKLLLSDSGFYLCAWSRASGGLTYNEQFFGPGTRLTVL.